Presented here are 13 T cell receptor beta chains from one specimen sequenced in a study of shared clonotypes between healthy human individuals. The naive CD8 subset, CD45RO-negative cells positively selected for CCR7, excluded terminally differentiated effector memory CD45RA+ cells. Repertoires were generated with immunoSEQ multiplex PCR, while TCRdb's copy carries only in-frame clones and drops some. The data show millions of clones, about 95% seen once. The sequencing input was naive CD8+ T cells sorted from blood. Every receptor here comes from a man younger than 35 in good health.

The chain is built from TRBV6-5 and TRBJ2-7, with a weak D call TRBD1 (7 bases). Germline V gene lookup returns CDR1 MNHEY and CDR2 SVGAGI. V lost 6 bases, J lost 5 bases, and 14 bases lay in between. There are 13 residues in the CDR3. The DNA of the CDR3 is TGTGCCAGCAGCGCCGGAGGGGGCGACGAGCAGTACTTC. This sequence encodes CASSAGGGDEQYF.

The chain recombines TRBV2 with TRBJ2-5; the match to TRBD2 covers 8 bases. The CDR3 loop spans 14 amino acids. Trimming cost V 4 bases and J 4 bases; bases outside gene matches: 5. The germline V gene has CDR1 SNHLY and CDR2 FYNNEI. The CDR3 is CASSGGLGGETQYF. The CDR3 DNA reads as TGTGCCAGCAGTGGGGGACTAGGCGGAGAGACCCAGTACTTC.

The chain couples TRBV21-1 to TRBJ1-3; the D call of TRBD1 is as the table states it, not checked on the DNA. TRBV21-1 is described as a pseudogene. This CDR3 has 16 amino acids. CDR3 amino acids: CASSKCDSLRGNTIYF. The CDR3 DNA follows: TGTGCCAGCAGCAAATGCGACAGTCTCCGAGGAAACACCATATATTTT.

This chain uses TRBV5-8 with TRBJ1-1, with D possibly TRBD1 on 5 matching bases. V lost 4 bases and J 3 bases, leaving 19 bases between the germline ends. The CDR3 has 16 residues. The germline V gene encodes CDR1 SGHTS and CDR2 YDEGEE. The CDR3 here is CASSPLGGWGYTEAFF. CDR3 in DNA: TGTGCCAGCAGCCCCCTCGGTGGTTGGGGCTACACTGAAGCTTTCTTT.

About this clone itself: This same CDR3 is encoded by further DNA sequences in the sample. The CDR3 DNA reads TGTGCCAGCAGTCCAGGACAGGCCACTGAAGCTTTCTTT. Translated: CASSPGQATEAFF. V gene TRBV28 combines with J gene TRBJ1-1, with 7 bases matching TRBD1. Germline lookup yields CDR1 MDHEN and CDR2 SYDVKM. The CDR3 runs to 13 residues. Germline trimming cut 5 bases from V and 4 bases from J; bases unmatched to any gene: 4.

The chain carries TRBV7-8 and TRBJ2-1; 7 bases fit TRBD2. Germline CDR1 SGHVS, CDR2 FQNEAQ. The CDR3 spans 14 residues. With 3 bases clipped from V and 8 bases from J, the junction kept 7 bases outside the gene matches. DNA for the CDR3: TGTGCCAGCAGCTTCCCGCGGGAGCGTGATGAGCAGTTCTTC. Its protein is CASSFPRERDEQFF.

V is TRBV10-3 and J is TRBJ2-7; 7 positions agree with TRBD1. The trim removed 3 bases at V and 1 base at J, leaving 9 bases unmatched. Per germline, CDR1 ENHRY and CDR2 SYGVKD. The CDR3 consists of 16 residues. CDR3 sequence (DNA): TGTGCCATCAGTGACTCCGGGACAGAGATTTCCTACGAGCAGTACTTC. The encoded protein is CAISDSGTEISYEQYF.

The chain recombines TRBV27 with TRBJ1-5; D remains unclear. This CDR3 has 13 residues. In germline, CDR1 is MNHEY, CDR2 SMNVEV (reference sequence). Trimming removed 5 bases at V and 5 bases at J, with 10 bases between. The CDR3: CASSPWTDQPQHF. The DNA of the CDR3 is TGTGCCAGCAGTCCATGGACGGATCAGCCCCAGCATTTT.

The CDR3 DNA follows: TGTGCCAGCAGTTTTTCCACGGGAACATTCTCCTACGAGCAGTACTTC. Translating it yields CASSFSTGTFSYEQYF. The chain carries TRBV27 and TRBJ2-7; D perhaps matches TRBD2 (5 bases). Germline V lookup: CDR1 MNHEY, CDR2 SMNVEV (reference sequence). V was cut by 3 bases and J by 0 bases, with 15 bases left in between. This CDR3 has 16 residues.

The chain couples TRBV10-3 to TRBJ2-5; D is uncertain. V dropped 4 bases and J dropped 4 bases, with 10 bases sitting between them. Per germline, CDR1 ENHRY and CDR2 SYGVKD. CDR3 size: 13 residues. The chain's CDR3 is CAISGPSLETQYF. The CDR3 region has the DNA TGTGCCATCAGTGGACCCTCCTTAGAGACCCAGTACTTC.

The chain combines TRBV2 with TRBJ2-1; D ambiguous. This CDR3 is 15 amino acids long. Deletions cut 2 bases from V and 0 bases from J, with 8 bases between. Germline V gives CDR1 SNHLY, CDR2 FYNNEI. The chain's CDR3 is CASSERRLSYNEQFF. CDR3 coding DNA: TGTGCCAGCAGTGAAAGGCGTCTCTCCTACAATGAGCAGTTCTTC.

The chain combines TRBV7-8 with TRBJ2-7; 7 positions agree with TRBD1. The CDR3 extends over 13 amino acids. Trimming at V came to 10 bases and at J to 3 bases, leaving 9 bases not matched to a gene. In germline, CDR1 is SGHVS, CDR2 FQNEAQ. In DNA form, the CDR3 reads TGTGCCACCTCGACAGGGCCTGGCTACGAGCAGTACTTC. The encoded protein is CATSTGPGYEQYF.

The V call is TRBV2, the J call TRBJ1-1; D is unresolved. Trimming left V 4 bases short and J 1 base short, with 7 bases between. CDR3 length equals 13 residues. CDR1 is SNHLY and CDR2 is FYNNEI in the germline V gene. The CDR3 coding sequence is TGTGCCAGCAGTGTGGCTCAGAACACTGAAGCTTTCTTT. Encoded protein: CASSVAQNTEAFF. The full variable domain, rest sourced from reference TRBV2 and TRBJ1-1, is EPEVTQTPSHQVTQMGQEVILRCVPISNHLYFYWYRQILGQKVEFLVSFYNNEISEKSEIFDDQFSVERPDGSNFTLKIRSTKLEDSAMYFCASSVAQNTEAFFGQGTRLTVV.